Described below is a single T cell receptor beta chain sequence and its context. Antigen specificity is unknown. V lost 10 bases and J lost 7, with 13 bases in between. There are 11 residues in the CDR3. CDR1 and CDR2 from the germline V gene are MDHEN and SYDVKM. The draw of peripheral blood yielded about 9.4 milliliters from each donor. Together with a sample-barcoded 5' primer, a J-beta primer mix was included in a second PCR lasting about 6 to 11 cycles. The template-switch adaptor was a 5' adaptor with 12 random nucleotides. It tagged each cDNA molecule. In TCRdb, the 5' RACE reads were re-called with MiXCR into one record per CDR3 protein. Of about 1.8 million distinct CDR3 sequences listed, 40% to 55% are singletons. These data are taken from a study of blood T cells in healthy people across ages. Study-level findings and limits: Both higher diversity and more naive CD4+ cells marked long-lived donors when set against aged donors.

This chain connects TRBV28 to TRBJ1-1; TRBD1 is a possible D gene (5 bases). The TCR sequence derives from a woman in her forties in good health. The specimen sequenced was blood. DNA for the CDR3: TGTGCCACGAAGGGGTCCTTTGAAGCTTTCTTT. It translates to CATKGSFEAFF.